Listed below are T cell receptor beta chains from one sample, sequenced in a study of cytomegalovirus exposure and HLA in healthy donors. Libraries were prepared by immunoSEQ multiplex PCR; TCRdb keeps only in-frame clonotypes and omits some of them. The sample carries 280,000 or so clones, around 89% recorded once. Sample: PBMCs. These receptors were obtained from a woman under 30 in good health and CMV-seronegative. Both conserved end residues are part of each CDR3. A D gene is named only where the DNA matches it firmly. A clone size is listed for some rows: how often the clone was seen (once, few, many), or a class if it is expanded.

CDR3nt	CDR3aa	d_gene	j_gene	abundance	v_gene
TGTGCCTGGAGTGTAGTGACAGGGGGATCAGATACGCAGTATTTT	CAWSVVTGGSDTQYF	TRBD1	TRBJ2-3	.	TRBV30
TGCGCCAGCAGCTTGGCGGGAGGGTTCAAAGAGACCCAGTACTTC	CASSLAGGFKETQYF	TRBD2	TRBJ2-5	once	TRBV5-1
TGTGCCATCAGTGGGGCCAACGAGCAGTACTTC	CAISGANEQYF	.	TRBJ2-7	.	TRBV10-3
TGTGCCAGTAGTATTGGACAGGGGGCCTACGAGCAGTACTTC	CASSIGQGAYEQYF	TRBD1	TRBJ2-7	.	TRBV19
TGTGCCAGCAGCTTAGAGACGGGATATAATTCACCCCTCCACTTT	CASSLETGYNSPLHF	.	TRBJ1-6	.	TRBV11-2
TGCGCCAGCAGTGAGTCCGGGAATCAGCCCCAGCATTTT	CASSESGNQPQHF	.	TRBJ1-5	.	TRBV10-1
TGCGCCAGCAGCTTGGGCCCGACAGGAATTGACGCAGCTTTCTTT	CASSLGPTGIDAAFF	.	TRBJ1-1	.	TRBV5-1
TGTGCCAGCAATGGGAGTCAAAAGGGACAACGGTTCTTC	CASNGSQKGQRFF	.	TRBJ2-1	once	TRBV27
TGTGCCAGTGCTCAGGGGGTGAATGAAAAACTGTTTTTT	CASAQGVNEKLFF	TRBD1	TRBJ1-4	.	TRBV28
TGTGCCAGCAGCCAAGCAAAACAGGTTTTGAATGAGCAGTTCTTC	CASSQAKQVLNEQFF	.	TRBJ2-1	.	TRBV14
TGTGCCAGCAGTGTCTTGGTCAGGGGTCGGAACACTGAAGCTTTCTTT	CASSVLVRGRNTEAFF	.	TRBJ1-1	.	TRBV25-1
TGTGCCAGCAGCGTAGACGCAGGGGACACCGGGGAGCTGTTTTTT	CASSVDAGDTGELFF	.	TRBJ2-2	.	TRBV9
TGTGCCAGTAGTACGGCACAGGGCTACAATGAGCAGTTCTTC	CASSTAQGYNEQFF	.	TRBJ2-1	.	TRBV19
TGTGCCAGCAGCTTGTTCCAGGGGGCTGCTGGAAACACCATATATTTT	CASSLFQGAAGNTIYF	TRBD1	TRBJ1-3	.	TRBV5-4
TGTGCCAGCAGGGCACCAATCCGGACAGCTGAAGCTTTCTTT	CASRAPIRTAEAFF	.	TRBJ1-1	once	TRBV28
TGTGCCAGCAGCTCCGGTCTAGTCCCCCTGCATGAGCAGTTCTTC	CASSSGLVPLHEQFF	.	TRBJ2-1	.	TRBV5-6